A single sample is the source of the 20 T cell receptor beta chains below, sequenced in a study of blood T cell repertoires in COVID-19. Assay: immunoSEQ multiplex PCR; the TCRdb copy retains only in-frame clones and omits some. In the table there are around 150,000 clones, 65% to 90% of which are singletons. The sequencing input was peripheral blood. The origin of the receptors is a man aged 60-69 years with acute or convalescent COVID-19.

V is TRBV10-2 and J is TRBJ2-2; 9 bases line up with TRBD2. Trimming cost V 8 bases and J 0 bases; bases outside gene matches: 1. CDR3 length: 14 amino acids. Germline V gene lookup returns CDR1 WSHSY and CDR2 SAAADI. CDR3 residues: CASLAGPNTGELFF. The CDR3 region has the DNA TGCGCCAGCCTAGCGGGACCGAACACCGGGGAGCTGTTTTTT.

This clone appeared a single time. The chain uses TRBV19 and TRBJ1-1, with a weak D call TRBD1 (6 bases). Germline V gives CDR1 LNHDA, CDR2 SQIVND (reference sequence). Trimming took 5 bases from V and 3 from J, leaving 10 bases between them. This CDR3 has 13 residues. The CDR3 nucleotides read TGTGCCAGTAGTGTAAAGGGGGACACTGAAGCTTTCTTT. Residues: CASSVKGDTEAFF.

This chain links TRBV30 with TRBJ1-1; D gene unclear. Trimming shortened V by 0 bases and J by 3 bases, and 8 bases separated the two germline ends. The CDR3 totals 13 residues. In germline, CDR1 is GTSNPN, CDR2 SVGIG (reference sequence). CDR3 nucleotide sequence: TGTGCCTGGAGTGTGAGCCCGGACACTGAAGCTTTCTTT. Protein product: CAWSVSPDTEAFF.

The chain recombines TRBV12-5 with TRBJ1-1, with a possible D match to TRBD1 (5 bases). V shed 7 bases and J shed 3 bases, with 21 bases lying between them. CDR1 and CDR2 from the germline V gene are LGHNT and FRNRAP. CDR3 length: 16 amino acids. This CDR3 reads CASARGGTGEYTEAFF. As DNA, the CDR3 is TGTGCTAGTGCCCGGGGGGGGACTGGGGAGTACACTGAAGCTTTCTTT.

The DNA of the CDR3 is TGTGCCTGGATTCCGCTAGCGGGAGACTCCAGGGAGACCCAGTACTTC. It translates to CAWIPLAGDSRETQYF. V usage is TRBV30 and J usage is TRBJ2-5; 10 nucleotides agree with TRBD2. The CDR3 length is 16 residues. Germline loops: CDR1 GTSNPN, CDR2 SVGIG (reference sequence). V trimming: 4 bases; J trimming: 5 bases; junction bases outside the gene matches: 13.

This clone was recorded once. The genes are TRBV5-1 and TRBJ1-1; TRBD1 aligns across 8 bases. Germline V CDR1 and CDR2: SGHRS, YFSETQ. V was pared by 2 bases and J by 8 bases, with 5 bases of the junction left unmatched. This CDR3 has 13 amino acids. The CDR3 bases are TGCGCCAGCAGCTTAGACAGGGGCAGAGAAGCTTTCTTT. Protein: CASSLDRGREAFF.

The J gene is TRBJ2-3, the V gene TRBV19; the D gene is possibly TRBD2 (6 bases). CDR1 and CDR2 from the germline V gene are LNHDA and SQIVND (reference sequence). The V end was cut by 1 base, the J end by 6 bases, with 11 bases between. The CDR3 spans 14 residues. CDR3 DNA sequence: TGTGCCAGTAGTATAGGGCGGGATCAGGATACGCAGTATTTT. Encoded protein: CASSIGRDQDTQYF. The whole variable domain, remainder taken from reference TRBV19 and TRBJ2-3, is DGGITQSPKYLFRKEGQNVTLSCEQNLNHDAMYWYRQDPGQGLRLIYYSQIVNDFQKGDIAEGYSVSREKKESFPLTVTSAQKNPTAFYLCASSIGRDQDTQYFGPGTRLTVL.

This rearrangement joins TRBV19 to TRBJ2-5; the match to TRBD1 covers 9 bases. The CDR3 is 14 residues long. Unmatched junction bases numbered 9, after V lost 6 bases and J lost 7 bases. From germline, CDR1 is LNHDA and CDR2 SQIVND (reference sequence). As DNA, the CDR3 is TGTGCCAGTAGCCGGGACAGGGTCATGAGGACCCAGTACTTC. Amino acid sequence: CASSRDRVMRTQYF.

V is TRBV19 and J is TRBJ1-4; D is possibly TRBD1 (5 bases). Germline V gene lookup returns CDR1 LNHDA and CDR2 SQIVND (reference sequence). This CDR3 comprises 15 residues. V was clipped by 4 bases and J by 10 bases, with 19 bases between them. CDR3 amino acids: CASSRLGDSDRKLFF. CDR3 bases: TGTGCCAGTAGTAGGCTTGGTGACAGTGATCGAAAACTGTTTTTT.

J is TRBJ1-2 and V is TRBV7-9, with 9 bases identical to TRBD1. CDR1 SEHNR and CDR2 FQNEAQ come from the germline V gene (reference sequence). This CDR3 spans 14 amino acids. Trimming removed 5 bases from V and 8 bases from J; junction bases left unmatched: 9. The CDR3 is CASSPIQGAGGYTF. The CDR3 bases are TGTGCCAGCAGCCCGATACAGGGGGCGGGCGGCTACACCTTC.

This clone appeared once. The chain links TRBV3-1 (or the pseudogene TRBV3-2) to TRBJ1-3; tentatively, D is TRBD1 (5 bases). Germline CDR1 and CDR2: LGHDT and YNNKEL (reference sequence). The germline V and J ends were trimmed by 1 base and 4 bases, with 11 bases remaining between them. The CDR3 consists of 15 residues. This CDR3 is CASSQVRGAGNTIYF. The CDR3 nucleotides read TGTGCCAGCAGCCAAGTTAGGGGTGCGGGAAACACCATATATTTT.

The chain recombines TRBV12-3 or TRBV12-4 with TRBJ2-3, with no clear D. This CDR3 region has 11 residues. V was cut by 4 bases and J by 6 bases, with 5 bases left in between. CDR3 bases: TGTGCCAGCAGTTATTCGGATACGCAGTATTTT. This sequence encodes CASSYSDTQYF.

Of note for this clone: Other DNA sequences in this sample translate to the same CDR3. The chain recombines TRBV20-1 with TRBJ2-1, with 10 bases lining up with TRBD2. The CDR3 loop spans 15 amino acids. Germline CDR1 is DFQATT and CDR2 is SNEGSKA (reference sequence). V gave up 3 bases and J gave up 7 bases; unmatched junction bases: 9. The CDR3 loop reads CSASFLAGVRNEQFF. The CDR3 DNA reads TGCAGTGCTAGTTTCCTAGCGGGGGTGAGAAATGAGCAGTTCTTC.

The rearrangement joins TRBV9 to TRBJ2-3; 8 bases line up with TRBD2. The CDR3 contains 15 residues. The J segment lost 2 bases and the V segment lost 5 bases, leaving 7 bases of the junction unmatched. Germline V gives CDR1 SGDLS, CDR2 YYNGEE. For the CDR3, the DNA is TGTGCCAGCAGTGCGAGCGGGAGAGTCACAGATACGCAGTATTTT. Its protein is CASSASGRVTDTQYF.

The V call is TRBV30, the J call TRBJ1-2; D gene unclear. The CDR3 spans 11 residues. Trimming stripped 8 bases from V and 7 bases from J, with 14 bases between. CDR1 is GTSNPN and CDR2 is SVGIG in the germline V gene (reference sequence). CDR3 sequence (DNA): TGTGCCCGAGACGGTTCGGGTGGCTACACCTTC. Translating it yields CARDGSGGYTF.

The chain employs TRBV29-1 and TRBJ1-2; TRBD1 agrees at 7 bases. Germline-derived CDR1 and CDR2 are SQVTM and ANQGSEA. The ends lost 6 bases at V and 8 bases at J; junction bases unmatched: 12. The CDR3 covers 13 residues. The CDR3 DNA reads TGCAGCGTACGAACCCTCAGGGGGAACGGCTACACCTTC. Encoded protein: CSVRTLRGNGYTF.

This clone was recorded a few times. The chain employs TRBV25-1 and TRBJ1-1; D may be TRBD1 (6 bases). CDR3 length equals 12 residues. V was cut by 2 bases and J by 9 bases, with 10 bases left in between. CDR1 is MGHDK and CDR2 is SYGVNS in the germline V gene. The DNA for the CDR3 is TGTGCCAGCAGTGAAGGGGGCAGACAAGCTTTCTTT. It encodes CASSEGGRQAFF.

The rearrangement joins TRBV30 to TRBJ1-5, with D possibly matching TRBD1 (5 bases). The CDR3 runs to 14 residues. V was shortened by 0 bases and J by 6 bases, with 12 bases between the two germline ends. Looked up from germline, CDR1 is GTSNPN and CDR2 is SVGIG (reference sequence). For the CDR3, the DNA is TGTGCCTGGAGTGTAACGACCGGGGGTCAGCCCCAGCATTTT. Translated: CAWSVTTGGQPQHF.

The V and J genes are TRBV29-1 and TRBJ2-7, with 8 bases identical to TRBD1. V dropped 7 bases and J dropped 6; count of bases not matched to a gene: 5. The CDR3 spans 11 residues. CDR1 is SQVTM, CDR2 ANQGSEA, per germline. In DNA form, the CDR3 reads TGCAGCGCTAAAACAGGGGGCGAGCAGTACTTC. This sequence encodes CSAKTGGEQYF.

The V gene is TRBV7-8, the J gene TRBJ2-1, with 10 positions matching TRBD2. V lost 7 bases, J lost 6 bases, and 9 bases stayed unmatched. CDR3 length equals 15 residues. Germline V CDR1 and CDR2: SGHVS, FQNEAQ. As DNA, the CDR3 is TGTGCCAGCACCGGCCTAGCGGGAGACGGCAATGAGCAGTTCTTC. It is translated as CASTGLAGDGNEQFF.